This T cell receptor (beta chain) comes out of a study of blood T cell repertoires in COVID-19. Trimming removed 0 bases from V and 0 bases from J, with 12 bases in between. The CDR3 is 17 amino acids. Germline V lookup: CDR1 SNHLY, CDR2 FYNNEI. Methods used by the authors: How many nucleated cells were present was estimated from reference gene primer amplification. The repertoire was sequenced with immunoSEQ multiplex PCR; TCRdb's copy has only in-frame clones and lacks some. The DNA gave D and trimming, while V, J and clone size come from that table. The repertoire holds 120,000 or so clones, with about 83% as singletons. Membership in each cohort depended on participant-reported clinical history. Before being deemed recovered, Cohort 3 donors had two negative PCRs, clearance, or symptom resolution.

Sequencing input: PBMCs or T cells enriched from blood (not recorded which). This chain links TRBV2 with TRBJ1-5; no definite D call. The source of this sequence is a woman in her twenties or thirties who had recovered from COVID-19. The CDR3 nucleotides read TGTGCCAGCAGTGAAGCGCACAGATGGTATAGCAATCAGCCCCAGCATTTT. This encodes CASSEAHRWYSNQPQHF.